Listed below are T cell receptor beta chains from one sample, sequenced in a study of blood T cells in healthy people across ages. TCRdb re-derived calls from the 5' RACE reads in MiXCR, one entry per CDR3 protein. This table holds 790,000 or so distinct CDR3 sequences, more than 35% found once. Specimen: blood. All receptors derive from a man older than 75 in good health. The CDR3 runs from the conserved cysteine through the conserved F or W. Fields, in order: clone size, J gene, D gene, V gene, CDR3 DNA, CDR3 protein. A D gene is named only where the DNA matches it firmly. Not every row has a clone size; where given, it reads once, few, many or a size class.

few TRBJ2-5 TRBD2 TRBV7-3 TGTGCCAGCAGCCCGAGAGGACTAGCGGAAGAGACCCAGTACTTC CASSPRGLAEETQYF
few TRBJ2-7 . TRBV12-3/TRBV12-4 TGTGCCAGCAGTCCACTGGACAGCTACTCCTACAATGAGCAGTACTTC CASSPLDSYSYNEQYF
few TRBJ2-7 . TRBV28 TGTGCCAGTTGGGCGAACTACGAGCAGTACTTC CASWANYEQYF
few TRBJ2-3 . TRBV27 TGTGCCAGCAGTCCCGGGTGGGGAGATACGCAGTATTTT CASSPGWGDTQYF
. TRBJ2-1 TRBD2 TRBV29-1 TGCAGCGTTGTCGGACTAGCGGGAGGTAAGACGAGGAATGAGCAGTTCTTC CSVVGLAGGKTRNEQFF
many TRBJ2-1 TRBD2 TRBV28 TGTGCCAGCAGAGATCTAGCGGGAATCAATGAGCAGTTCTTC CASRDLAGINEQFF
few TRBJ2-5 TRBD1 TRBV29-1 TGCAGCGTACAGACAGGGGCAGAGACCCAGTACTTC CSVQTGAETQYF
. TRBJ2-6 . TRBV3-1 TGTGCCAGCAGCCGGACCAACAGGGCTGGTGGGGCCAACGTCCTGACTTTC CASSRTNRAGGANVLTF
few TRBJ1-2 . TRBV4-3 TGCGCCAGCAGCCAAGATCGGGGGGACGGAAACTATGGCTACACCTTC CASSQDRGDGNYGYTF
. TRBJ1-1 . TRBV2 TGTGCCAGCAGTGGTGTCGCGGCCGGGGAAGCTTTCTTT CASSGVAAGEAFF
. TRBJ2-2 . TRBV2 TGTGCCAGCAGTGGATGGTCCGGGGAGCTGTTTTTT CASSGWSGELFF
. TRBJ1-6 TRBD1 TRBV4-1 TGCGCCAACAGCCAAAACAGGGGTAATTCACCCCTCCACTTT CANSQNRGNSPLHF
. TRBJ2-1 . TRBV11-2 TGTGCCAGCAGCTTAAGTGGATCGGGAGACGAGTTCTTC CASSLSGSGDEFF
few TRBJ2-1 TRBD2 TRBV27 TGTGCCAGCAGTTTCGTAGCGGGAGTCTCCTACAATGAGCAGTTCTTC CASSFVAGVSYNEQFF
. TRBJ2-3 . TRBV6-2/TRBV6-3 TGTGCCAGCAATGGGTGGAGAACAGATACGCAGTATTTT CASNGWRTDTQYF
few TRBJ2-1 TRBD1 TRBV19 TGTGCCAGTAGTATAGCCAGGGGGTCCTACAATGAGCAGTTCTTC CASSIARGSYNEQFF